Listed here is a single T cell receptor (beta chain). Germline CDR1 and CDR2: MNHEY and SVGAGI. This CDR3 has 14 amino acids. Trimming took off 5 bases at V and 8 bases at J, with 18 bases between the two ends. The data originate from a study of blood T cell repertoires in COVID-19. Study as a whole: The analysed material was cDNA or gDNA that came from T cells, B-cell-depleted T cells, or PBMCs.

Here immunoSEQ multiplex PCR was the method, and the copy in TCRdb shows in-frame clones only, minus some. The sample has around 150,000 clones, 80% to 90% seen once. The V gene is TRBV6-5, the J gene TRBJ1-2, with D maybe TRBD1 (5 bases). This receptor was identified in a woman aged 45-60 years in a cohort sampled during active or convalescent COVID-19. Sequencing used peripheral blood. The CDR3 bases are TGTGCCAGCAGTAACCCGTTGACAGTGAGCGGCTACACCTTC. Its protein product is CASSNPLTVSGYTF.